One and the same sample provided the 18 T cell receptor beta chains below, sequenced in a study of immune evolution from preneoplasia to lung adenocarcinoma. Profiling relied on immunoSEQ multiplex PCR, and the TCRdb table lists in-frame clones only, not all of them. In the table there are more than 3,500 clones, around 82% of which are singletons. The sample comprised FFPE lung adenocarcinoma in situ tissue. All receptors come from a person between 65 and 80 years old with lung adenocarcinoma.

The rearrangement joins TRBV2 to TRBJ2-5, with D unclear. This CDR3 region has 14 residues. Trimming removed 9 bases at V and 2 bases at J, with 16 bases between. The germline CDR1 and CDR2 sequences are SNHLY and FYNNEI. CDR3 nucleotide sequence: TGTGCCAGTAAAAAGACGGTGATACAAGAGACCCAGTACTTC. This codes for CASKKTVIQETQYF.

The chain links TRBV28 to TRBJ2-7; TRBD2 might be the D (5 bases). Germline CDR1 is MDHEN and CDR2 is SYDVKM. V shed 6 bases and J shed 7 bases, with 19 bases lying between them. The CDR3 spans 14 residues. CDR3 DNA sequence: TGTGCCAGCAGCCCGCCGGGATCATGGTGGGAGCAGTACTTC. Protein product: CASSPPGSWWEQYF.

The sample holds a few counts of this clone. The chain uses TRBV15 and TRBJ2-1; the D gene could be TRBD1 or TRBD2 (6 bases each). CDR3 size: 14 residues. Looked up from germline, CDR1 is LNHNV and CDR2 is YYDKDF (reference sequence). V dropped 6 bases and J dropped 7 bases, with 16 bases sitting between them. CDR3 in amino acids: CATRGIGGGNEQFF. Here the CDR3 DNA reads TGTGCCACCAGGGGTATCGGGGGCGGGAATGAGCAGTTCTTC.

This clone came up a few times. The rearrangement uses TRBV29-1 and TRBJ2-7, with TRBD2 matching over 8 bases. V trimming: 7 bases; J trimming: 3 bases; junction bases outside the gene matches: 11. Per germline, CDR1 SQVTM and CDR2 ANQGSEA. The CDR3 spans 14 residues. CDR3 sequence reads: CSAFLASGYYEQYF. CDR3 DNA sequence: TGCAGCGCTTTTTTGGCTAGCGGGTACTACGAGCAGTACTTC.

This chain connects TRBV6-1 to TRBJ2-1; no clear D gene. There are 14 residues in the CDR3. Between the trimmed V and J ends, which lost 1 base and 10 bases, there was a span of 14 bases. Germline assignment: CDR1 MNHNS and CDR2 SASEGT. For the CDR3, the DNA is TGTGCCAGCAGTGAAGTGCTAGGGTCCGGGGAGCAGTTCTTC. Encoded protein: CASSEVLGSGEQFF.

The V and J genes are TRBV6-1 and TRBJ1-2; D might be TRBD1 (5 bases). With 0 bases removed from V and 8 bases from J, the gap between germline ends came to 10 bases. The V gene's germline CDR1 is MNHNS and CDR2 SASEGT. This CDR3 region has 13 residues. This chain's CDR3 is CASSEAAGSGYTF. Here the CDR3 DNA reads TGTGCCAGCAGTGAAGCGGCAGGGTCGGGCTACACCTTC.

The gene calls are TRBV30 and TRBJ2-1; D is possibly TRBD2 (5 bases). From germline, CDR1 is GTSNPN and CDR2 SVGIG (reference sequence). The CDR3 runs to 14 residues. Trimming stripped 1 base from V and 1 base from J, with 8 bases between. The CDR3 is CAWSEWESYNEQFF. The CDR3 nucleotides are TGTGCCTGGAGTGAGTGGGAGTCCTACAATGAGCAGTTCTTC.

This chain joins TRBV28 and TRBJ2-7; 7 positions match TRBD1. The CDR3 runs 15 residues. Germline CDR1 MDHEN, CDR2 SYDVKM. Trimming took 0 bases from V and 0 from J; bases not matched to a gene: 2. CDR3 in amino acids: CASSLWGQFSYEQYF. DNA for the CDR3: TGTGCCAGCAGTTTATGGGGACAGTTCTCCTACGAGCAGTACTTC.

CDR3 sequence: CASSQALAGYQETQYF. The CDR3 nucleotides are TGCGCCAGCAGCCAAGCACTAGCGGGGTACCAAGAGACCCAGTACTTC. V usage is TRBV4-1 and J usage is TRBJ2-5, with 10 positions matching TRBD2. The germline V gene has CDR1 MGHRA and CDR2 YSYEKL. The CDR3 is 16 amino acids. Losses at the gene ends were 1 base for V and 0 bases for J; bases not matched to a gene: 2.

The chain combines TRBV7-3 with TRBJ2-7; D ambiguous. Trimming shortened V by 5 bases and J by 1 base, and 12 bases separated the two germline ends. This CDR3 comprises 14 residues. Germline CDR1 is SGHTA and CDR2 is FQGTGA. This chain's CDR3 is CASSLDPQSYEQYF. For the CDR3, the DNA is TGTGCCAGCAGCCTGGACCCTCAGTCCTACGAGCAGTACTTC.

The chain combines TRBV20-1 with TRBJ2-7; no clear D gene. Germline V gives CDR1 DFQATT, CDR2 SNEGSKA (reference sequence). The CDR3 loop spans 11 amino acids. With 5 bases removed from V and 5 bases from J, the gap between germline ends came to 10 bases. This CDR3 is CSADEAHEQYF. In DNA form, the CDR3 reads TGCAGTGCTGACGAGGCGCACGAGCAGTACTTC.

The chain has TRBV9 and TRBJ2-7; 11 bases fit TRBD2. This CDR3 contains 14 residues. CDR1 is SGDLS, CDR2 YYNGEE, per germline. Losses at the gene ends were 3 bases for V and 6 bases for J; bases not matched to a gene: 5. The DNA of the CDR3 is TGTGCCAGCAGCGCCCCAACTAGCGGGGGCGAGCAGTACTTC. This encodes CASSAPTSGGEQYF.

This clone was seen more than once but under ten times. V usage is TRBV7-9 and J usage is TRBJ2-2; D is unresolved. V gave up 3 bases and J gave up 7 bases, with 12 bases separating them. This CDR3 has 14 residues. CDR1 is SEHNR, CDR2 FQNEAQ, per germline (reference sequence). CDR3 bases: TGTGCCAGCAGCTTTACCGTGGCAGGCGGGGAGCTGTTTTTT. Its protein is CASSFTVAGGELFF.

The chain combines TRBV5-1 with TRBJ2-5; tentatively, D is TRBD1 or TRBD2 (5 bases each). V dropped 2 bases and J dropped 5 bases, with 13 bases sitting between them. Germline assignment: CDR1 SGHRS and CDR2 YFSETQ. The CDR3 sequence is 14 residues long. CDR3 sequence: CASSFEGRRETQYF. The CDR3 region has the DNA TGCGCCAGCAGCTTCGAGGGGCGGAGGGAGACCCAGTACTTC.

V usage is TRBV7-9 and J usage is TRBJ2-3, with 15 bases fitting TRBD2. This CDR3 has 16 amino acids. Germline assignment: CDR1 SEHNR and CDR2 FQNEAQ (reference sequence). V was pared by 5 bases and J by 4 bases, with 4 bases of the junction left unmatched. The CDR3 nucleotides read TGTGCCAGCAGCCCCGGACTAGCGGGAGGGGCAGATACGCAGTATTTT. Protein product: CASSPGLAGGADTQYF.

This clone was seen a single time. J is TRBJ2-5 and V is TRBV5-8, with D perhaps matching TRBD1 (5 bases). Trimming removed 4 bases from V and 3 bases from J, with 13 bases in between. CDR3 length: 14 residues. The germline CDR1 and CDR2 sequences are SGHTS and YDEGEE. The CDR3 loop reads CASSLRATEETQYF. In DNA, the CDR3 is TGTGCCAGCAGCCTCCGCGCGACAGAAGAGACCCAGTACTTC.

The rearrangement links TRBV5-6 to TRBJ2-7; 7 bases are a match to TRBD1. CDR1 SGHDT and CDR2 YYEEEE come from the germline V gene. V dropped 2 bases and J dropped 3; count of bases not matched to a gene: 11. The CDR3 runs to 16 residues. CDR3 DNA sequence: TGTGCCAGCAGCTTAACACTCCCGGGACAGAGCTACGAGCAGTACTTC. Translation: CASSLTLPGQSYEQYF.

The chain uses TRBV30 and TRBJ2-5; D gene ambiguous. The CDR3 extends over 13 amino acids. Germline V gives CDR1 GTSNPN, CDR2 SVGIG (reference sequence). The ends were cut back, 2 bases at V and 2 bases at J, with 9 bases in the middle. CDR3 in DNA: TGTGCCTGGAGTCTAGGCCAGCAAGAGACCCAGTACTTC. It encodes CAWSLGQQETQYF.